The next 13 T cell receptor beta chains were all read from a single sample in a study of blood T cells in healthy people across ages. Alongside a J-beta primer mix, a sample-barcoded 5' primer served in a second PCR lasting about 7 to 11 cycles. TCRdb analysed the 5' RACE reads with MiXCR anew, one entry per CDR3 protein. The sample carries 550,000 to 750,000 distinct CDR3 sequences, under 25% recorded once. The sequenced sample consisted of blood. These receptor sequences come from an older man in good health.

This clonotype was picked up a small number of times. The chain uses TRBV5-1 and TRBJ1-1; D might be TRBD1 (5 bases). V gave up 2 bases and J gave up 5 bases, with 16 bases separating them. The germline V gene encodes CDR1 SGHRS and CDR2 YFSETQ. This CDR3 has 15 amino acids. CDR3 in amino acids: CASSFGREGVTEAFF. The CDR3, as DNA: TGCGCCAGCAGCTTCGGACGCGAAGGGGTTACTGAAGCTTTCTTT.

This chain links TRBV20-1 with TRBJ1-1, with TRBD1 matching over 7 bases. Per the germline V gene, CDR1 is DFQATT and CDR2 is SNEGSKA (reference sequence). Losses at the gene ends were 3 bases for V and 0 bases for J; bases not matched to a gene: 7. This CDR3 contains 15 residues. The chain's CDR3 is CSASPQGGMNTEAFF. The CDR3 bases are TGCAGTGCTAGCCCCCAGGGGGGAATGAACACTGAAGCTTTCTTT.

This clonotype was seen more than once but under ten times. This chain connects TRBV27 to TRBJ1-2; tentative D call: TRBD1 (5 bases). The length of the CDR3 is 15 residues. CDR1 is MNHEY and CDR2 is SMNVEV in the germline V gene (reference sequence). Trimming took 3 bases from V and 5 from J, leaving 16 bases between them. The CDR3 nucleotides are TGTGCCAGCAGTTTTTCTAGCGGGGCGTCATATGGCTACACCTTC. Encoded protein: CASSFSSGASYGYTF.

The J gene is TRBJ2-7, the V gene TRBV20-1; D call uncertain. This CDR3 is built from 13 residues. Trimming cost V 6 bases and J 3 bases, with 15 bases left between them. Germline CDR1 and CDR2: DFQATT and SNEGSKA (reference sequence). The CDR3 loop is CSALSVERYEQYF. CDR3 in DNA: TGCAGTGCCCTGTCGGTGGAACGCTACGAGCAGTACTTC.

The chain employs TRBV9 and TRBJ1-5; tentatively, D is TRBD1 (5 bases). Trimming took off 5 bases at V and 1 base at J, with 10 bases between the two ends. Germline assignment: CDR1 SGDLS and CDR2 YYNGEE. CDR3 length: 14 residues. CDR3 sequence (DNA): TGTGCCAGCAGTAGGGGACCCAGCAATCAGCCCCAGCATTTT. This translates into CASSRGPSNQPQHF.

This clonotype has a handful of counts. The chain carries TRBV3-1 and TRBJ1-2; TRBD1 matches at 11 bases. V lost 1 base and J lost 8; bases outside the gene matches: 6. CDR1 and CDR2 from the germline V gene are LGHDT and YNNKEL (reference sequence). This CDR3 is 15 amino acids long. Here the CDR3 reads CASSQVRDRGSGYTF. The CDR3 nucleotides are TGTGCCAGCAGCCAAGTCCGGGACAGGGGGAGCGGCTACACCTTC.

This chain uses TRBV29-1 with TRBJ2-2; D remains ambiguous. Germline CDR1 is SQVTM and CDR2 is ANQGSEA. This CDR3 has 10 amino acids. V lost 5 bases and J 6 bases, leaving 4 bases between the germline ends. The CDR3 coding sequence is TGCAGCGTTCATCCCGGGGAGCTGTTTTTT. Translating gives CSVHPGELFF.

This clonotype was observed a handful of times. This CDR3 reads CASSQGPTGTNEKLFF. The CDR3 coding sequence is TGCGCCAGCAGCCAAGGGCCGACAGGAACTAATGAAAAACTGTTTTTT. The rearrangement joins TRBV4-1 to TRBJ1-4, with a possible D match to TRBD1 (6 bases). Trimming left V 1 base short and J 1 base short, with 10 bases between. The CDR3 runs 16 residues. CDR1 is MGHRA, CDR2 YSYEKL, per germline.

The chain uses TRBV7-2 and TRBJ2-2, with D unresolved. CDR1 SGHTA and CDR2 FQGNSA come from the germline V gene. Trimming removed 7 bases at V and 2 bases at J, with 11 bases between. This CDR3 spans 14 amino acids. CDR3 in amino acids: CASTLGRNTGELFF. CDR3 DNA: TGTGCCAGCACCTTGGGTAGAAACACCGGGGAGCTGTTTTTT.

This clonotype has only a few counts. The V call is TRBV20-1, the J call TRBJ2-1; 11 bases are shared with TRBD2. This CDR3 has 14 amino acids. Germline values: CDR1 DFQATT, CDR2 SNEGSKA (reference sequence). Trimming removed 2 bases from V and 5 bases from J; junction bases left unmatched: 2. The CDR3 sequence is CSARTSGRHNEQFF. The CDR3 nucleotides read TGCAGTGCTAGAACTAGCGGGAGACACAATGAGCAGTTCTTC.

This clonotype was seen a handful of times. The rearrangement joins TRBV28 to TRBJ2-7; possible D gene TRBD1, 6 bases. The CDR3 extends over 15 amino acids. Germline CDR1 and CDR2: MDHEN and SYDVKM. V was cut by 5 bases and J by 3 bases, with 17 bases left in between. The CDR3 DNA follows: TGTGCCAGCAGTAAACCATCGGGACACAGCTACGAGCAGTACTTC. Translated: CASSKPSGHSYEQYF.

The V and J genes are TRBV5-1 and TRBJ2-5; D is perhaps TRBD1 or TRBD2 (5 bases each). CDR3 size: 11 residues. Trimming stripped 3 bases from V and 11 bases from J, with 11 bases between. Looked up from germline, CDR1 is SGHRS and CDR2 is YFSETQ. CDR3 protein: CASSSQGEQYF. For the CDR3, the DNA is TGCGCCAGCAGCTCCCAAGGGGAGCAGTACTTC.

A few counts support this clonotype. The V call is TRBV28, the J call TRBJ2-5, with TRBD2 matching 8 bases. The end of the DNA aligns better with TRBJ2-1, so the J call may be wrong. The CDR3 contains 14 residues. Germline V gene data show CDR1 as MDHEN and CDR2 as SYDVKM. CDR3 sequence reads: CASKRTSPPNEQFF. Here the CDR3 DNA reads TGTGCCAGCAAGCGGACTAGCCCCCCAAATGAGCAGTTCTTC.